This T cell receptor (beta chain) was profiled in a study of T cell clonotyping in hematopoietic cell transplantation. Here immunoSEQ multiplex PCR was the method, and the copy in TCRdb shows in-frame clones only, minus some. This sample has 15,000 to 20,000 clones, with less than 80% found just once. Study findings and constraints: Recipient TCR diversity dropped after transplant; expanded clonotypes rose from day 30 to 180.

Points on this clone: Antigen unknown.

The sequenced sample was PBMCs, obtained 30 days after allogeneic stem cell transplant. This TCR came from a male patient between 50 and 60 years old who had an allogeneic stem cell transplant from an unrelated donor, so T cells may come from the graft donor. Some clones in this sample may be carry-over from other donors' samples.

CDR3 protein: CASSLGRRGDGYTF. The CDR3 nucleotides read TGCGCCAGCAGCTTGGGACGCCGGGGGGATGGCTACACCTTC. The chain uses TRBV5-1 and TRBJ1-2, with D possibly matching TRBD1 (5 bases). Trimming shortened V by 0 bases and J by 6 bases, and 12 bases separated the two germline ends. Germline V gene sequence: CDR1 SGHRS, CDR2 YFSETQ. There are 14 residues in the CDR3.